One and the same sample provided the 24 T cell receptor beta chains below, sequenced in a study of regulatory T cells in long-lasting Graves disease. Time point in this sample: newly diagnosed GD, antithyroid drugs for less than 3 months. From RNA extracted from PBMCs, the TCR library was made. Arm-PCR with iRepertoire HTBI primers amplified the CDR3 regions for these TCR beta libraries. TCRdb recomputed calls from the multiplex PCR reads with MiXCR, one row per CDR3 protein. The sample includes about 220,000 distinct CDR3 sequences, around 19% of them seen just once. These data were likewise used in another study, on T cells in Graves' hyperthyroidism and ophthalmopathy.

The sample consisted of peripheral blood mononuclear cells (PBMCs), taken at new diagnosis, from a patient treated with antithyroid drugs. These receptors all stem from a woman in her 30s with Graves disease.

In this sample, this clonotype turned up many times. CDR3 region: CASQAGPVGQPQHF. For the CDR3, the DNA is TGTGCCAGCCAAGCGGGACCCGTGGGCCAGCCCCAGCATTTT. This chain links TRBV18 with TRBJ1-5; D might be TRBD1 (5 bases). This CDR3 comprises 14 residues. V lost 8 bases to trimming and J lost 7 bases, with 18 bases between them. Germline loops: CDR1 KGHSH, CDR2 LQKENI.

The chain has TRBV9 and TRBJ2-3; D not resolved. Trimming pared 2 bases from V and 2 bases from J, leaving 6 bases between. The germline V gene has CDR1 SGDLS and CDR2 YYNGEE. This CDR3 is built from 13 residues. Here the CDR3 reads CASSVTNTDTQYF. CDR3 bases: TGTGCCAGCAGCGTGACAAACACAGATACGCAGTATTTT.

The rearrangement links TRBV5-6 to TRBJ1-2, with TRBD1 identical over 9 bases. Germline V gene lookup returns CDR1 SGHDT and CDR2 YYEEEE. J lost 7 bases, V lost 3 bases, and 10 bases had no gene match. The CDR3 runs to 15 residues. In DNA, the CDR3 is TGTGCCAGCAGCTACGGGGACAGGGCATGGGCTGGCTACACCTTC. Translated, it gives CASSYGDRAWAGYTF.

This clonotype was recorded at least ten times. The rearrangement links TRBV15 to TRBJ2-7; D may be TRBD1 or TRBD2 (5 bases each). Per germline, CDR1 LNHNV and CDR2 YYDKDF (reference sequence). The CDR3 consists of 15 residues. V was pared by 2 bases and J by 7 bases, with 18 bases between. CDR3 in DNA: TGTGCCACCAGCAGACCGTGGGACCGCTCGTCTGAGCAGTACTTC. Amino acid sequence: CATSRPWDRSSEQYF.

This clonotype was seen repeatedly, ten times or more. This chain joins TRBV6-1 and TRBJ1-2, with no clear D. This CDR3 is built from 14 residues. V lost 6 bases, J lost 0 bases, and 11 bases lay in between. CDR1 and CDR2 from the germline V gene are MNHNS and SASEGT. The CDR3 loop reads CASRTDQPNYGYTF. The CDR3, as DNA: TGTGCCAGCAGGACGGACCAACCTAACTATGGCTACACCTTC.

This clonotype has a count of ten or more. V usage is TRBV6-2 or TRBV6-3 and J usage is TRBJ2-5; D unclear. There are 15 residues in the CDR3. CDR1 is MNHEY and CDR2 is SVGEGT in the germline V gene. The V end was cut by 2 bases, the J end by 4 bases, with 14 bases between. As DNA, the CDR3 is TGTGCCAGCAGTTACGTGGGCGCGGCTGGAGAGACCCAGTACTTC. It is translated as CASSYVGAAGETQYF.

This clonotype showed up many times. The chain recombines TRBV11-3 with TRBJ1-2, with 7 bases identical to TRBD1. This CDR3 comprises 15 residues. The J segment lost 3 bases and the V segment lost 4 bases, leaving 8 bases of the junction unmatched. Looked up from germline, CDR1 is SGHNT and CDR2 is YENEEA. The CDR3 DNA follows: TGTGCCAGCAGCTCCCGACAGGGTGTTGACTATGGCTACACCTTC. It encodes CASSSRQGVDYGYTF.

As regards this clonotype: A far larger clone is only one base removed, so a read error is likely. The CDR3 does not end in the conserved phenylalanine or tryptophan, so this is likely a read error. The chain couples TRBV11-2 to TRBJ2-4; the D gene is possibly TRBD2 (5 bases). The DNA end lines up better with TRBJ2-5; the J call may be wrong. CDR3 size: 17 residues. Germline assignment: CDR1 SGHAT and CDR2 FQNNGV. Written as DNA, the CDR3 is TGTGCCAGCAGCCCCAATGAACGTCGAGGGAGTACGAAGACCCAGTACCTC. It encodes CASSPNERRGSTKTQYL.

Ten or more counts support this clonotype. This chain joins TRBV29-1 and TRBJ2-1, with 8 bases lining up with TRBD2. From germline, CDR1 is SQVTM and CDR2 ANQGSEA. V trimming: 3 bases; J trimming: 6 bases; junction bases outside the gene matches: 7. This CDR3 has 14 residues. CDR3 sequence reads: CSVDLGLVSNEQFF. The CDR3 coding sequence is TGCAGCGTTGATCTGGGACTAGTTAGCAATGAGCAGTTCTTC.

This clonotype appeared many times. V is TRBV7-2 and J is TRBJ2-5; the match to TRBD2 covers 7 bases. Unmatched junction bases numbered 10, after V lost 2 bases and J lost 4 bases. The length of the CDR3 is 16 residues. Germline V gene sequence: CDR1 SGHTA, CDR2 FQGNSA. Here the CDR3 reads CASSLRSGGGTETQYF. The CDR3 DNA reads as TGTGCCAGCAGCTTAAGAAGTGGGGGGGGGACAGAGACCCAGTACTTC.

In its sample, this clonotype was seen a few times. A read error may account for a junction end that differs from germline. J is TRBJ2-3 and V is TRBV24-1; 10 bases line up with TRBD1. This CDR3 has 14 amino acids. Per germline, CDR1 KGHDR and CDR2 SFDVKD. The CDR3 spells CATSDPDRGDMQYF. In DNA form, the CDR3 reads TGTGCCACCAGTGACCCGGACAGGGGGGATATGCAGTATTTT.

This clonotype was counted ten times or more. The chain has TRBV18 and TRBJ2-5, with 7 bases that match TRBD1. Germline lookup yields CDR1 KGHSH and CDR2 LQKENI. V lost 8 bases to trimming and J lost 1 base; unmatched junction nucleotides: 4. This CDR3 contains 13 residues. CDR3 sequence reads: CASATGTQETQYF. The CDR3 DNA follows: TGTGCCAGCGCGACAGGGACCCAAGAGACCCAGTACTTC.

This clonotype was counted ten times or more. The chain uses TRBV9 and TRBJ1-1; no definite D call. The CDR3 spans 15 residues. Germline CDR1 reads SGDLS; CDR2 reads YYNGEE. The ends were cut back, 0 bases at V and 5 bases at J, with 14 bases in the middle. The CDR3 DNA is TGTGCCAGCAGCGTAGATGGAGATAGAGGGACTGAAGCTTTCTTT. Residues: CASSVDGDRGTEAFF.

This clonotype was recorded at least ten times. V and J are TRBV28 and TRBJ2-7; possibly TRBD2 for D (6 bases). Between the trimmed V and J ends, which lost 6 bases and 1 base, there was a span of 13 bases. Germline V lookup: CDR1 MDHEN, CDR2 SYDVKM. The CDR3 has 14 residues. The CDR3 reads CASSAGPLSYEQYF. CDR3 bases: TGTGCCAGCAGCGCGGGACCGCTATCCTACGAGCAGTACTTC.

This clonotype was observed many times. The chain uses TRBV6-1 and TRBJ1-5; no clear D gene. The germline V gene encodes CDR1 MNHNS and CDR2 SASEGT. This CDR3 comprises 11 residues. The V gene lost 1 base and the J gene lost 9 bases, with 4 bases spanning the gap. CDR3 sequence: CASSEGGPQHF. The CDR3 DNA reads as TGTGCCAGCAGTGAAGGGGGGCCCCAGCATTTT.

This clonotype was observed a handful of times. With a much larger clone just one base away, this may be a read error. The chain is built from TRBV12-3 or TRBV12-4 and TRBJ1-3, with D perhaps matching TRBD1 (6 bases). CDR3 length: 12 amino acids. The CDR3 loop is CASGAAGNTVYF. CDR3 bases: TGTGCCTCGGGGGCGGCTGGAAACACCGTATATTTT.

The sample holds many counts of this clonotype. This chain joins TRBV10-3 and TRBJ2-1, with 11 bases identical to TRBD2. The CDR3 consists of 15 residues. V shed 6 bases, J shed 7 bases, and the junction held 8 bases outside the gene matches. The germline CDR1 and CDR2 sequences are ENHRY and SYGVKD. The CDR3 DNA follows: TGTGCCATCAGCACCGGGACTAGCGGAGTTAATGAGCAGTTCTTC. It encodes CAISTGTSGVNEQFF.

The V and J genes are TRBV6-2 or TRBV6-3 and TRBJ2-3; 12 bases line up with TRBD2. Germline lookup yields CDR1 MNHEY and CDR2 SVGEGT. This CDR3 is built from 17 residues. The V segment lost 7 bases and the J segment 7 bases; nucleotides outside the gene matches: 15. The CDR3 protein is CASTSADLAGGVNTQYF. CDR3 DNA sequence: TGTGCCAGCACCTCTGCGGACCTAGCGGGGGGGGTAAATACGCAGTATTTT.

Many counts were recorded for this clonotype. CDR3 sequence reads: CASTVPAGNNSPLHF. The DNA of the CDR3 is TGTGCCAGCACAGTCCCGGCGGGAAATAATTCACCCCTCCACTTT. This chain uses TRBV28 with TRBJ1-6; D ambiguous. The germline V and J ends were trimmed by 7 bases and 5 bases, with 15 bases remaining between them. Per the germline V gene, CDR1 is MDHEN and CDR2 is SYDVKM. The CDR3 has 15 amino acids.

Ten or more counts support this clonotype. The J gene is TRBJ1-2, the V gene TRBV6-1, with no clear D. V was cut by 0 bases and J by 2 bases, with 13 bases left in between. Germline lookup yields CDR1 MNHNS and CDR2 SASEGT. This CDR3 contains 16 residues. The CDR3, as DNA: TGTGCCAGCAGTGAAGCGGGATCGGGCCGGAACTATGGCTACACCTTC. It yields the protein CASSEAGSGRNYGYTF.

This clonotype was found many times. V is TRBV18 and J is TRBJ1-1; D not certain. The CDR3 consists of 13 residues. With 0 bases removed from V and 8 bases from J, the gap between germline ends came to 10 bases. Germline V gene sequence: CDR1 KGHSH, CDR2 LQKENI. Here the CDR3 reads CASSPPLPAEAFF. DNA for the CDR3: TGTGCCAGCTCACCACCACTTCCAGCAGAAGCTTTCTTT.

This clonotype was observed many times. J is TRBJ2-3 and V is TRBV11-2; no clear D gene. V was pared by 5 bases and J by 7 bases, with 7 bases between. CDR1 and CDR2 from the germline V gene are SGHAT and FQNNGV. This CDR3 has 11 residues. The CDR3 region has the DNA TGTGCCAGCAGCCGTTTGTATACGCAGTATTTT. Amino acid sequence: CASSRLYTQYF.

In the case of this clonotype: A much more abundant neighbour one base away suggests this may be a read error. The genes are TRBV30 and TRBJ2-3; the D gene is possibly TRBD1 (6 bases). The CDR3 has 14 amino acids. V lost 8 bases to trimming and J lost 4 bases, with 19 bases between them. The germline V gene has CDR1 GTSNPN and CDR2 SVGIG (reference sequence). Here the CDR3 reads CARTGTPYADTQYF. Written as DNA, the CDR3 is TGTGCCCGAACCGGGACACCTTACGCAGATACGCAGTATTTT.

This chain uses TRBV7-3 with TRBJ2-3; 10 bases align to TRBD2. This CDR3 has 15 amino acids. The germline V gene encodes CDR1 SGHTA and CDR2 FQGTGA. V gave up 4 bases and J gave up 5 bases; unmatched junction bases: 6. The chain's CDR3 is CASSSISGGQDTQYF. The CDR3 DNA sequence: TGTGCCAGCAGCTCCATTAGCGGGGGGCAAGATACGCAGTATTTT.